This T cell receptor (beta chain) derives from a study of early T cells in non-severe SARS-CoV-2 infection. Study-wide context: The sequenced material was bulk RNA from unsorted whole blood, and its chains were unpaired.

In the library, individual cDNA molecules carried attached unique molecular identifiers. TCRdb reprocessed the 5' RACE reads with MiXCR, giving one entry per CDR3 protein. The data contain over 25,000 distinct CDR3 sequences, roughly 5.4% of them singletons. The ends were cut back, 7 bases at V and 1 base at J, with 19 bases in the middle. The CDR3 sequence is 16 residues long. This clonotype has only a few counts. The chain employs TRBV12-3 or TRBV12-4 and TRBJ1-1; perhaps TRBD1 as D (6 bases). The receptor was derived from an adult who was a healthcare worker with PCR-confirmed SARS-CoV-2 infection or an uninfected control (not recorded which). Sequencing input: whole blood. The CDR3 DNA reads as TGTGCCAGCACCGAACCCGGGGGGCAGAGGAACACTGAAGCTTTCTTT. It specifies CASTEPGGQRNTEAFF.